A single sample gave rise to the 21 T cell receptor beta chains below, sequenced in a study of cytomegalovirus exposure and HLA in healthy donors. The PCR was carried out with 60 Vbeta primers and 13 Jbeta primers. TCRdb's copy holds only in-frame clones and misses some; the assay was immunoSEQ multiplex PCR. The sample totals some 150,000 clones. Sequencing was performed on PBMCs. These receptors came from a woman under 30 in good health and CMV-seronegative.

V is TRBV28 and J is TRBJ1-5; 8 bases agree with TRBD1. With V trimmed by 3 bases and J by 4 bases, 5 bases remained unmatched. CDR1 and CDR2 from the germline V gene are MDHEN and SYDVKM. The CDR3 has 15 residues. The CDR3 DNA reads TGTGCCAGCAGTTTTCAGGGGGCGGGAAATCAGCCCCAGCATTTT. It codes for CASSFQGAGNQPQHF.

The rearrangement uses TRBV7-2 and TRBJ2-3; D possibly corresponds to TRBD2 (5 bases). The CDR3 has 19 residues. Between the trimmed V and J ends, which lost 1 base and 0 bases, there was a span of 20 bases. Germline V CDR1 and CDR2: SGHTA, FQGNSA. The DNA of the CDR3 is TGTGCCAGCAGCTTAGGGGCGGGCCCAGACCTCCTGAGCACAGATACGCAGTATTTT. Its protein product is CASSLGAGPDLLSTDTQYF.

The J gene is TRBJ2-7, the V gene TRBV6-1; TRBD2 agrees at 7 bases. Germline CDR1 reads MNHNS; CDR2 reads SASEGT. This CDR3 contains 15 residues. The V gene end was trimmed by 4 bases and the J gene end by 1 base; junction bases not matched to a gene: 7. DNA for the CDR3: TGTGCCAGCAGTGGGGCGGGAGCGGGATCCTACGAGCAGTACTTC. Translation: CASSGAGAGSYEQYF.

V gene TRBV29-1 combines with J gene TRBJ1-2, with 9 bases lining up with TRBD1. The CDR3 is 15 amino acids. Germline V gives CDR1 SQVTM, CDR2 ANQGSEA. The J segment lost 0 bases and the V segment lost 5 bases, leaving 7 bases of the junction unmatched. The CDR3 loop is CSVPTGGQTNYGYTF. CDR3 DNA sequence: TGCAGCGTTCCGACAGGGGGACAAACTAACTATGGCTACACCTTC.

The rearrangement links TRBV4-2 to TRBJ2-1; 8 bases map to TRBD2. The junction had 3 bases not matched to a gene; V was cut back by 1 base and J by 4 bases. Germline CDR1 is LGHNA and CDR2 is YNFKEQ. The CDR3 has 15 amino acids. CDR3 residues: CASSQGREGYNEQFF. In DNA, the CDR3 is TGTGCCAGCAGCCAAGGACGGGAGGGATACAATGAGCAGTTCTTC.

V is TRBV6-1 and J is TRBJ2-5; 9 bases map to TRBD1. V was pared by 4 bases and J by 4 bases, with 7 bases of the junction left unmatched. The length of the CDR3 is 15 residues. The V gene's germline CDR1 is MNHNS and CDR2 SASEGT. CDR3 in DNA: TGTGCCAGCAGTGCCTGGGACAGGGCCCCAGAGACCCAGTACTTC. Protein product: CASSAWDRAPETQYF.

The CDR3 region is CASSELSYNEQFF. CDR3 in DNA: TGTGCCAGCAGCGAGCTCTCCTACAATGAGCAGTTCTTC. This rearrangement joins TRBV9 to TRBJ2-1; D gene ambiguous. CDR1 SGDLS and CDR2 YYNGEE come from the germline V gene. CDR3 size: 13 residues. The ends were cut back, 3 bases at V and 0 bases at J, with 4 bases in the middle.

The CDR3 region is CASRTGTSGSLGTDTQYF. The CDR3 bases are TGTGCCAGCAGAACCGGGACTAGCGGGAGCCTTGGGACAGATACGCAGTATTTT. This chain joins TRBV11-2 and TRBJ2-3, with 14 bases matching TRBD2. The CDR3 runs to 18 residues. Germline-derived CDR1 and CDR2 are SGHAT and FQNNGV. Trimming removed 6 bases from V and 3 bases from J; junction bases left unmatched: 11.

V and J are TRBV5-1 and TRBJ2-1, with 10 bases matching TRBD2. V dropped 4 bases and J dropped 2; count of bases not matched to a gene: 6. The CDR3 is 16 residues long. Per germline, CDR1 SGHRS and CDR2 YFSETQ. The CDR3: CASSTRTSGAYNEQFF. DNA of the CDR3: TGCGCCAGCAGCACCCGGACTAGCGGCGCCTACAATGAGCAGTTCTTC. The variable domain in full, with the rest retrieved from reference TRBV5-1 and TRBJ2-1, is KAGVTQTPRYLIKTRGQQVTLSCSPISGHRSVSWYQQTPGQGLQFLFEYFSETQRNKGNFPGRFSGRQFSNSRSEMNVSTLELGDSALYLCASSTRTSGAYNEQFFGPGTRLTVL.

This sequence joins TRBV10-1 and TRBJ2-3; 7 positions match TRBD1. CDR1 and CDR2 from the germline V gene are WNHNN and SYGVQD (reference sequence). The CDR3 contains 16 residues. V was clipped by 0 bases and J by 4 bases; unmatched bases: 7. The CDR3 DNA follows: TGCGCCAGCAGTGAGTCGATATCGCAGGGGGCAGATACGCAGTATTTT. Amino acid sequence: CASSESISQGADTQYF.

The genes are TRBV13 and TRBJ2-1; TRBD2 matches at 10 bases. Germline CDR1 is PRHDT and CDR2 is FYEKMQ (reference sequence). CDR3 length equals 21 residues. The V segment lost 2 bases and the J segment 0 bases; nucleotides outside the gene matches: 16. The CDR3 region has the DNA TGTGCCAGCAGCTTATGGGAGCCCGGGACTAGCGAACACAACTCCTACAATGAGCAGTTCTTC. This codes for CASSLWEPGTSEHNSYNEQFF.

The genes are TRBV7-2 and TRBJ1-1; 8 bases fit TRBD1. Germline trimming cut 2 bases from V and 9 bases from J; bases unmatched to any gene: 8. The germline CDR1 and CDR2 sequences are SGHTA and FQGNSA. This CDR3 region has 14 residues. Written as DNA, the CDR3 is TGTGCCAGCAGCTTAACCCAGCCCAGGGGGCAAGCTTTCTTT. Its translation is CASSLTQPRGQAFF.

V is TRBV16 and J is TRBJ1-5; D ambiguous. V lost 0 bases and J 5 bases, leaving 11 bases between the germline ends. There are 15 residues in the CDR3. Germline CDR1 reads KGHSY; CDR2 reads FQNENV. As DNA, the CDR3 is TGTGCCAGCAGCCAATCGATCCACAGCTATCAGCCCCAGCATTTT. Its protein is CASSQSIHSYQPQHF.

This rearrangement joins TRBV19 to TRBJ2-7; 7 bases map to TRBD1. The J segment lost 1 base and the V segment lost 4 bases, leaving 4 bases of the junction unmatched. This CDR3 spans 14 amino acids. Germline lookup yields CDR1 LNHDA and CDR2 SQIVND (reference sequence). CDR3 nucleotides: TGTGCCAGTAGTAGGACAGGTAGATCCTACGAGCAGTACTTC. It yields the protein CASSRTGRSYEQYF.

The V gene is TRBV5-4, the J gene TRBJ1-2; D ambiguous. Germline assignment: CDR1 SGHNT and CDR2 YYREEE (reference sequence). The CDR3 runs 13 residues. The V and J ends lost 1 base and 2 bases respectively, with 6 bases between them. Here the CDR3 DNA reads TGTGCCAGCAGCTTGACAGTGAACTATGGCTACACCTTC. Amino acid sequence: CASSLTVNYGYTF.

The chain has TRBV5-1 and TRBJ1-4; D might be TRBD1 (6 bases). Germline CDR1 and CDR2: SGHRS and YFSETQ. The CDR3 sequence is 16 residues long. The V end lost 0 bases, the J end lost 4 bases, and 13 bases lay between the germline ends. The CDR3 is CASSLVEDSYNEKLFF. For the CDR3, the DNA is TGCGCCAGCAGCTTGGTGGAGGACAGCTATAATGAAAAACTGTTTTTT.

The chain links TRBV7-9 to TRBJ2-6; weak D call: TRBD1 (6 bases). Trimming took 7 bases from V and 2 from J, leaving 12 bases between them. CDR1 SEHNR and CDR2 FQNEAQ come from the germline V gene (reference sequence). CDR3 length equals 15 residues. The CDR3 spells CASNPPGAGANVLTF. Here the CDR3 DNA reads TGTGCCAGCAACCCGCCAGGGGCTGGGGCCAACGTCCTGACTTTC.

The gene calls are TRBV29-1 and TRBJ2-2; D may be TRBD1 (6 bases). V lost 6 bases, J lost 2 bases, and 13 bases lay in between. The CDR3 extends over 14 amino acids. Per germline, CDR1 SQVTM and CDR2 ANQGSEA. The CDR3 sequence is CSVQQGPNTGELFF. CDR3 nucleotides: TGCAGCGTACAACAGGGACCTAACACCGGGGAGCTGTTTTTT.

The chain couples TRBV9 to TRBJ2-3; weak D call: TRBD2 (6 bases). CDR3 length equals 15 residues. Germline values: CDR1 SGDLS, CDR2 YYNGEE. V shed 1 base and J shed 5 bases, with 14 bases lying between them. CDR3 amino acids: CASSVSEGRVDTQYF. DNA for the CDR3: TGTGCCAGCAGCGTATCGGAGGGCCGGGTAGATACGCAGTATTTT.

The V call is TRBV7-2, the J call TRBJ2-1; 9 bases line up with TRBD2. From germline, CDR1 is SGHTA and CDR2 FQGNSA. This CDR3 has 14 residues. V lost 6 bases, J lost 10 bases, and 10 bases stayed unmatched. The CDR3 DNA is TGTGCCAGCAGTTACGATAGCGGGAGATGCGAGCAGTTCTTC. This codes for CASSYDSGRCEQFF.

The rearrangement uses TRBV2 and TRBJ2-7; TRBD1 agrees at 10 bases. J was trimmed by 7 bases and V by 4 bases; bases with no gene match: 4. The CDR3 totals 13 residues. Germline CDR1 reads SNHLY; CDR2 reads FYNNEI. The CDR3 DNA is TGTGCCAGCAGTGTAGACAGGGGGCGAGAGCAGTACGTC. This codes for CASSVDRGREQYV.